The 26 T cell receptor beta chains listed next were all sequenced from one sample in a study of neurological immune-mediated disorders. A single record per CDR3 protein comes from TCRdb applying MiXCR to the 5' RACE reads. The table includes over 45,000 distinct CDR3 sequences, more than 20% detected once. Source material: PBMCs. The receptors derive from a woman between 70 and 85 years old in good health.

This clonotype was observed many times. The chain is built from TRBV12-3 or TRBV12-4 and TRBJ1-2; D is possibly TRBD1 (6 bases). The CDR3 covers 15 residues. The ends were cut back, 6 bases at V and 2 bases at J, with 16 bases in the middle. DNA of the CDR3: TGTGCCAGCAGCCAACCGAGAGGACAGAACTATGGCTACACCTTC. It translates to CASSQPRGQNYGYTF.

The sample holds many counts of this clonotype. The V and J genes are TRBV5-1 and TRBJ1-3; 8 nucleotides agree with TRBD1. The CDR3 covers 16 residues. The germline V gene encodes CDR1 SGHRS and CDR2 YFSETQ. Trimming removed 3 bases from V and 0 bases from J; junction bases left unmatched: 5. This CDR3 is CASSSTGDISGNTIYF. In DNA, the CDR3 is TGCGCCAGCAGCTCGACAGGGGACATCTCTGGAAACACCATATATTTT.

This clonotype was observed at least ten times. The chain is built from TRBV2 and TRBJ2-3, with D maybe TRBD1 (5 bases). Trimming pared 9 bases from V and 4 bases from J, leaving 14 bases between. The CDR3 is 13 residues long. Germline CDR1 and CDR2: SNHLY and FYNNEI. The DNA of the CDR3 is TGTGCCAGTTCTCAGGGTGTTGCAGATACGCAGTATTTT. Translated, it gives CASSQGVADTQYF.

At least ten counts were recorded for this clonotype. The chain uses TRBV20-1 and TRBJ2-5, with D hard to call. Trimming removed 5 bases from V and 2 bases from J, with 12 bases in between. The CDR3 runs 13 residues. The germline gives CDR1 DFQATT, CDR2 SNEGSKA (reference sequence). The chain's CDR3 is CSAPRAGQETQYF. CDR3 bases: TGCAGTGCTCCTCGGGCCGGGCAAGAGACCCAGTACTTC.

This clonotype was seen ten or more times. The J gene is TRBJ1-2, the V gene TRBV7-9; no clear D gene. Germline lookup yields CDR1 SEHNR and CDR2 FQNEAQ (reference sequence). V was clipped by 1 base and J by 5 bases, with 8 bases between them. The CDR3 length is 13 residues. CDR3 loop: CASSLGEIYGYTF. The CDR3 nucleotides read TGTGCCAGCAGCTTAGGGGAAATATATGGCTACACCTTC.

Ten or more counts support this clonotype. The gene calls are TRBV5-1 and TRBJ1-5; D is unclear. Germline CDR1 is SGHRS and CDR2 is YFSETQ. This CDR3 contains 14 residues. V was cut by 4 bases and J by 2 bases, with 10 bases left in between. The CDR3 DNA follows: TGCGCCAGCAGCCCGGGATTGGGCAATCAGCCCCAGCATTTT. It is translated as CASSPGLGNQPQHF.

Many counts were recorded for this clonotype. The J gene is TRBJ2-2, the V gene TRBV5-1, with unresolved D. Trimming stripped 0 bases from V and 3 bases from J, with 9 bases between. The CDR3 is 15 residues long. The germline gives CDR1 SGHRS, CDR2 YFSETQ. The DNA for the CDR3 is TGCGCCAGCAGCTTGGTGGCAGGACACACCGGGGAGCTGTTTTTT. It translates to CASSLVAGHTGELFF.

This clonotype occurred a few times. The chain uses TRBV14 and TRBJ2-1, with 10 bases identical to TRBD1. Per germline, CDR1 SGHDN and CDR2 FVKESK. With 5 bases clipped from V and 2 bases from J, the junction kept 9 bases outside the gene matches. This CDR3 is 17 amino acids long. CDR3 region: CASSATPGTGAYNEQFF. The CDR3 region has the DNA TGTGCCAGCAGCGCAACCCCCGGGACAGGGGCCTACAATGAGCAGTTCTTC.

V is TRBV5-6 and J is TRBJ2-2; TRBD1 agrees at 10 bases. This CDR3 spans 16 amino acids. CDR1 and CDR2 (germline): SGHDT, YYEEEE. The trim removed 6 bases at V and 3 bases at J, leaving 8 bases unmatched. CDR3 amino acids: CASTVRDRGYTGELFF. The CDR3 bases are TGTGCCAGCACCGTCCGGGACAGGGGTTACACCGGGGAGCTGTTTTTT.

In this sample, this clonotype turned up many times. V is TRBV12-3 or TRBV12-4 and J is TRBJ1-5; D ambiguous. V lost 6 bases, J lost 7 bases, and 16 bases lay in between. This CDR3 contains 14 residues. CDR3 sequence reads: CASRPREDGQPQHF. The CDR3 DNA follows: TGTGCCAGCAGGCCCAGAGAGGACGGGCAGCCCCAGCATTTT.

In this sample, this clonotype turned up many times. This chain joins TRBV5-1 and TRBJ2-5, with a weak D call TRBD2 (6 bases). This CDR3 has 17 amino acids. V lost 2 bases to trimming and J lost 10 bases, with 27 bases between them. In germline, CDR1 is SGHRS, CDR2 YFSETQ. CDR3 in amino acids: CASSFTYRDHGSGGQYF. The DNA for the CDR3 is TGCGCCAGCAGCTTTACCTACCGGGACCATGGGTCCGGGGGCCAGTACTTC.

As to this clonotype: Being one base from a much bigger clone, this may be a read error. This sequence joins TRBV20-1 and TRBJ2-2; TRBD2 is a possible D gene (6 bases). V was clipped by 1 base and J by 3 bases, with 15 bases between them. Germline values: CDR1 DFQATT, CDR2 SNEGSKA (reference sequence). This CDR3 comprises 16 residues. CDR3 amino acids: CSARVPGSGDTGELFF. CDR3 nucleotides: TGCAGTGCTAGAGTACCCGGGAGTGGGGACACCGGGGAGCTGTTTTTT.

This clonotype was seen at least ten times. The rearrangement joins TRBV20-1 to TRBJ1-3, with D unclear. Trimming cost V 0 bases and J 2 bases, with 8 bases left between them. The CDR3 consists of 14 residues. CDR1 is DFQATT and CDR2 is SNEGSKA in the germline V gene (reference sequence). The CDR3 protein is CSARDGKAGNTIYF. The CDR3 DNA reads as TGCAGTGCTAGAGATGGCAAGGCTGGAAACACCATATATTTT.

This clonotype came up many times. The chain links TRBV11-3 to TRBJ2-1, with D possibly matching TRBD2 (6 bases). Germline V gene sequence: CDR1 SGHNT, CDR2 YENEEA. The length of the CDR3 is 17 residues. V was trimmed by 0 bases and J by 0 bases, leaving 12 bases between them. The CDR3 bases are TGTGCCAGCAGCTTAGAGGGTAGCGGTTACTCCTACAATGAGCAGTTCTTC. It encodes CASSLEGSGYSYNEQFF.

This clonotype was seen repeatedly, ten times or more. This chain connects TRBV7-2 to TRBJ2-3; D ambiguous. V lost 5 bases and J 3 bases, leaving 12 bases between the germline ends. This CDR3 is built from 14 residues. CDR1 SGHTA and CDR2 FQGNSA come from the germline V gene. The CDR3 is CASSPARITDTQYF. In DNA, the CDR3 is TGTGCCAGCAGCCCGGCACGGATAACAGATACGCAGTATTTT. Full variable domain (outside the CDR3, taken from reference TRBV7-2 and TRBJ2-3): GAGVSQSPSNKVTEKGKDVELRCDPISGHTALYWYRQSLGQGLEFLIYFQGNSAPDKSGLPSDRFSAERTGGSVSTLTIQRTQQEDSAVYLCASSPARITDTQYFGPGTRLTVL.

In its sample, this clonotype was seen many times. The chain carries TRBV18 and TRBJ1-2; 7 bases match TRBD1. Germline V gene data show CDR1 as KGHSH and CDR2 as LQKENI. V shed 6 bases and J 2 bases; nucleotides not matched to a gene: 9. The CDR3 length is 15 residues. The CDR3 loop reads CASSPGGLPNYGYTF. CDR3 coding DNA: TGTGCCAGCTCCCCAGGGGGGTTACCGAACTATGGCTACACCTTC. The variable domain in full, with the rest retrieved from reference TRBV18 and TRBJ1-2, is NAGVMQNPRHLVRRRGQEARLRCSPMKGHSHVYWYRQLPEEGLKFMVYLQKENIIDESGMPKERFSAEFPKEGPSILRIQQVVRGDSAAYFCASSPGGLPNYGYTFGSGTRLTVV.

This clonotype was seen at least ten times. The chain joins TRBV5-1 to TRBJ2-7; 9 bases match TRBD2. The germline V gene has CDR1 SGHRS and CDR2 YFSETQ. The CDR3 sequence is 15 residues long. V lost 4 bases, J lost 4 bases, and 9 bases stayed unmatched. The CDR3 nucleotides are TGCGCCAGCAGCCCAATGGCGGGAGGGGGTTACGAGCAGTACTTC. This gives the protein CASSPMAGGGYEQYF. Variable domain in full (rest from reference TRBV5-1 and TRBJ2-7): KAGVTQTPRYLIKTRGQQVTLSCSPISGHRSVSWYQQTPGQGLQFLFEYFSETQRNKGNFPGRFSGRQFSNSRSEMNVSTLELGDSALYLCASSPMAGGGYEQYFGPGTRLTVT.

This clonotype was counted many times. This chain connects TRBV5-5 to TRBJ1-2, with 7 bases fitting TRBD1. V dropped 0 bases and J dropped 4; count of bases not matched to a gene: 6. CDR1 is SGHKS and CDR2 is YYEKEE in the germline V gene (reference sequence). The CDR3 is 15 residues long. The CDR3 sequence is CASSLGGGDAYGYTF. The CDR3 nucleotides read TGTGCCAGCAGCTTGGGAGGGGGCGATGCCTATGGCTACACCTTC.

The gene calls are TRBV18 and TRBJ1-5; D unresolved. The CDR3 is 15 amino acids. Germline V lookup: CDR1 KGHSH, CDR2 LQKENI. V was cut by 1 base and J by 0 bases, with 7 bases left in between. DNA for the CDR3: TGTGCCAGCTCACCACGAGTGATTAGCAATCAGCCCCAGCATTTT. This sequence encodes CASSPRVISNQPQHF.

This clonotype has a count of ten or more. The conserved final phenylalanine or tryptophan is absent from the CDR3, which likely points to a read error. Because the CDR3's place on the DNA is in doubt, the DNA is left out and the CDR3 is given as listed by TCRdb. The CDR3 sequence is CASSFVSYGTPIFG. This chain connects TRBV7-2 to TRBJ1-1; the table's D call, TRBD1, was not checked against the DNA. The CDR3 extends over 14 residues, inclusive of both ends. Germline CDR1 SGHTA, CDR2 FQGNSA.

CDR3 loop: CASSRIPREDEQYF. In nucleotides, the CDR3 is TGTGCCAGCAGCCGAATTCCCAGGGAGGACGAGCAGTACTTC. The chain joins TRBV7-6 to TRBJ2-7; D is perhaps TRBD2 (6 bases). The V and J ends lost 5 bases and 5 bases respectively, with 16 bases between them. This CDR3 is 14 amino acids long. Per the germline V gene, CDR1 is SGHVS and CDR2 is FNYEAQ.

This clonotype was picked up many times. This chain connects TRBV5-1 to TRBJ2-5; the match to TRBD1 covers 7 bases. V shed 4 bases, J shed 7 bases, and the junction held 10 bases outside the gene matches. Germline lookup yields CDR1 SGHRS and CDR2 YFSETQ. There are 14 residues in the CDR3. As DNA, the CDR3 is TGCGCCAGCAGCCCCGACAGGGCGCGCGGGACCCAGTACTTC. Encoded protein: CASSPDRARGTQYF.

This clonotype was picked up many times. The chain employs TRBV20-1 and TRBJ2-1; D remains unclear. CDR3 length: 13 amino acids. V gave up 0 bases and J gave up 3 bases, with 6 bases separating them. CDR1 and CDR2 (germline): DFQATT, SNEGSKA (reference sequence). CDR3 residues: CSARDGIYNEQFF. CDR3 nucleotides: TGCAGTGCTAGAGACGGTATCTACAATGAGCAGTTCTTC.

The V call is TRBV6-5, the J call TRBJ1-4, with TRBD1 matching over 10 bases. The germline gives CDR1 MNHEY, CDR2 SVGAGI. J gave up 3 bases and V 9 bases, and 10 bases lay outside the gene matches. This CDR3 spans 16 amino acids. Here the CDR3 DNA reads TGTGCCAGTAGCCAGACAGGGGGCTCATCTAATGAAAAACTGTTTTTT. This sequence encodes CASSQTGGSSNEKLFF.

This clonotype showed up many times. V is TRBV5-1 and J is TRBJ1-1; 9 bases agree with TRBD1. Germline loops: CDR1 SGHRS, CDR2 YFSETQ. After removal of 5 bases from V and 5 bases from J, the junction contained 7 bases not matched to a gene. The CDR3 has 14 residues. The CDR3 sequence: CASSEQGALTEAFF. The CDR3 DNA follows: TGCGCCAGCAGTGAACAGGGGGCTTTAACTGAAGCTTTCTTT.

V is TRBV20-1 and J is TRBJ1-4; perhaps TRBD1 as D (6 bases). The CDR3 extends over 13 amino acids. CDR1 and CDR2 (germline): DFQATT, SNEGSKA (reference sequence). Trimming left V 4 bases short and J 7 bases short, with 13 bases between. DNA of the CDR3: TGCAGTGCTAAAGGACAGTTCAGTGAAAAACTGTTTTTT. Its protein is CSAKGQFSEKLFF.